What follows are 3 T cell receptor beta chains derived from one specimen sequenced in a study of naive and memory T cell subsets. Their cognate antigens are unknown. Regarding the study as a whole: Especially in CD8 cells, naive repertoires contained a few larger clonotypes, possibly CD45RA-re-expressing memory cells.

Two oligonucleotides, mixed equimolar, formed the beta constant-region primer covering TRBC1 and TRBC2. Nested alpha and beta constant-region primers with the SP2 primer drove four PCR rounds on ligated cDNA. TCRdb re-called the UMI-ligation and nested PCR reads with MiXCR, one entry per CDR3 protein. Here the sample spans roughly 100,000 distinct CDR3 sequences, about 14% being singletons. Sequenced material: naive CD8+ T cells from blood. These receptors all stem from a human donor in good health.

The gene calls are TRBV27 and TRBJ2-3; 8 bases agree with TRBD2. Trimming took 6 bases from V and 4 from J; bases not matched to a gene: 3. The germline V gene encodes CDR1 MNHEY and CDR2 SMNVEV (reference sequence). The length of the CDR3 is 13 residues. The CDR3 bases are TGTGCCAGCAGCGGGAGGGCGGCAGATACGCAGTATTTT. Translation: CASSGRAADTQYF.

This clonotype came up many times. The rearrangement links TRBV20-1 to TRBJ1-1; D gene ambiguous. The CDR3 is 13 residues long. V was clipped by 3 bases and J by 4 bases, with 12 bases between them. Germline V gives CDR1 DFQATT, CDR2 SNEGSKA (reference sequence). CDR3 residues: CSASKSQTTEAFF. The CDR3 bases are TGCAGTGCTAGTAAAAGCCAGACCACTGAAGCTTTCTTT.

In this sample, this clonotype turned up a few times. The chain recombines TRBV29-1 with TRBJ2-5; D uncertain. Trimming left V 3 bases short and J 5 bases short, with 4 bases between. This CDR3 has 10 amino acids. CDR1 is SQVTM, CDR2 ANQGSEA, per germline. CDR3 bases: TGCAGCGTTGAGGTGGAGACCCAGTACTTC. It translates to CSVEVETQYF.